This T cell receptor (beta chain) is from a study of cytomegalovirus exposure and HLA in healthy donors. General observations from the study: It was in a later analysis that TCR association rates were seen to vary by HLA locus, highest for DRB1 and lowest for HLA-C. A few CMV-associated chains were confirmed in vitro to be specific for CMV antigens.

Points on this clone: Its antigen is still unknown.

The CDR3 is 13 residues long. V was pared by 5 bases and J by 5 bases, with 10 bases between. Germline CDR1 and CDR2: SGHAT and FQDESV (reference sequence). The PCR employed 60 Vbeta primers together with 13 Jbeta primers. Here immunoSEQ multiplex PCR was the method, and the copy in TCRdb shows in-frame clones only, minus some. Among roughly 150,000 clones, 8.5% to 10% were seen once, and the ten largest hold 1.5% to 2%. Though probably carrying unrecorded immune exposures, donors were nominally healthy at sampling. This clonotype originated in a man in his fifties or sixties in good health and CMV-seronegative. The material sequenced was PBMCs. The rearrangement joins TRBV11-1 to TRBJ1-5, with D uncertain. CDR3 amino acids: CASSLDTYQPQHF. As DNA, the CDR3 is TGTGCCAGCAGCCTTGACACCTATCAGCCCCAGCATTTT.